This T cell receptor (beta chain) emerged from a study of T-cell reconstitution after alpha-beta-depleted transplantation in children. A library of TCRbeta sequences, prepared with unique molecular identifiers, was generated. TCRdb processed the PCR reads anew with MiXCR; each CDR3 protein has one entry. The sample lists more than 150,000 distinct CDR3 sequences; about 6.4% were seen once. This clonotype was counted a few times. The CDR3 loop spans 12 amino acids. Germline values: CDR1 GTSNPN, CDR2 SVGIG (reference sequence). Trimming took off 4 bases at V and 3 bases at J, with 9 bases between the two ends.

The chain is built from TRBV30 and TRBJ1-2; D is unresolved. The clonotype originates from a human donor who donated a stem cell graft to a child with Wiskott-Aldrich syndrome. The input for sequencing was PBMCs from the stem cell graft donor, taken from the stem cell graft. The CDR3 spells CAWNFRYYGYTF. Here the CDR3 DNA reads TGTGCCTGGAACTTCAGATACTATGGCTACACCTTC.